One and the same sample provided the 26 T cell receptor beta chains below, sequenced in a study of T cell repertoires in cytomegalovirus infection (dated by TCRdb to between 2018 and 2020). The instrument given in TCRdb is Illumina HiSeq 1500. TCRdb handled the public reads itself, with Q25 trimming in fastp and clone calling in MiXCR, and kept productive beta chains. Identical CDR3 proteins give one entry, which carries the most common genes and DNA. The sample table lists 160,000 or so distinct CDR3 sequences, about a sixth of them with a count of one. Approximately 19% of the sample rests with the top ten. The specimen sequenced was CD8+ T cells from PBMCs. The receptors were gathered from a human donor in good health (CMV status not recorded). Some clones in this sample may be carry-over from other donors' samples.

The V and J genes are TRBV28 and TRBJ2-2, with D possibly matching TRBD2 (5 bases). CDR1 and CDR2 from the germline V gene are MDHEN and SYDVKM. The V end was cut by 3 bases, the J end by 4 bases, with 15 bases between. This CDR3 spans 16 amino acids. The CDR3 here is CASSLWGVASTGELFF. CDR3 nucleotides: TGTGCCAGCAGTTTGTGGGGAGTCGCGAGCACCGGGGAGCTGTTTTTT.

This clonotype was seen a few times. This chain connects TRBV7-2 to TRBJ2-1; TRBD1 is a possible D gene (5 bases). The V end was cut by 2 bases, the J end by 1 base, with 15 bases between. The CDR3 contains 17 residues. Germline-derived CDR1 and CDR2 are SGHTA and FQGNSA. Here the CDR3 DNA reads TGTGCCAGCAGCTTACAAATAGCAGGGATATCCTACAATGAGCAGTTCTTC. Residues: CASSLQIAGISYNEQFF.

The table lists this clonotype with a few counts. The chain employs TRBV7-9 and TRBJ2-5, with 8 positions matching TRBD2. The CDR3 has 16 amino acids. Per the germline V gene, CDR1 is SEHNR and CDR2 is FQNEAQ (reference sequence). With V trimmed by 1 base and J by 2 bases, 6 bases remained unmatched. CDR3 in amino acids: CASSLEVAGPQETQYF. The CDR3 nucleotides read TGTGCCAGCAGCTTAGAAGTAGCGGGGCCACAAGAGACCCAGTACTTC.

There are a few counts of this clonotype. The chain carries TRBV28 and TRBJ2-1; D uncertain. V lost 6 bases, J lost 0 bases, and 9 bases lay in between. CDR3 length: 14 amino acids. Germline V gives CDR1 MDHEN, CDR2 SYDVKM. CDR3 protein: CASRQKSSYNEQFF. DNA for the CDR3: TGTGCCAGCAGACAGAAGAGCTCCTACAATGAGCAGTTCTTC.

The CDR3 DNA reads TGTGCCAGCAGCCAAGCCGGTAGGACCTACGAGCAGTACTTC. It yields the protein CASSQAGRTYEQYF. The chain employs TRBV14 and TRBJ2-7; D not resolved. The CDR3 is 14 residues long. Germline V CDR1 and CDR2: SGHDN, FVKESK. V lost 1 base to trimming and J lost 2 bases, with 9 bases between them.

The CDR3 spells CASSELRGAGTDTQYF. The DNA of the CDR3 is TGTGCCAGCAGTGAATTGAGGGGCGCAGGAACAGATACGCAGTATTTT. The chain combines TRBV25-1 with TRBJ2-3, with D perhaps TRBD1 or TRBD2 (5 bases each). This CDR3 comprises 16 residues. Germline CDR1 MGHDK, CDR2 SYGVNS. V dropped 1 base and J dropped 3 bases, with 14 bases sitting between them.

The J gene is TRBJ2-7, the V gene TRBV20-1; D possibly corresponds to TRBD2 (5 bases). This CDR3 has 16 amino acids. Germline lookup yields CDR1 DFQATT and CDR2 SNEGSKA (reference sequence). V lost 0 bases to trimming and J lost 1 base, with 16 bases between them. The CDR3 nucleotides are TGCAGTGCTAGAGATATCGGGAACCCATTTTCCTACGAGCAGTACTTC. Protein product: CSARDIGNPFSYEQYF.

This clonotype came up a few times. CDR3 region: CASCRQGVDGYTF. CDR3 nucleotide sequence: TGTGCCAGTTGCCGACAGGGTGTCGATGGCTACACCTTC. The chain employs TRBV19 and TRBJ1-2; the match to TRBD1 covers 7 bases. CDR3 length: 13 residues. CDR1 is LNHDA and CDR2 is SQIVND in the germline V gene (reference sequence). Losses at the gene ends were 8 bases for V and 6 bases for J; bases not matched to a gene: 9.

V gene TRBV28 combines with J gene TRBJ2-3; D remains ambiguous. In germline, CDR1 is MDHEN, CDR2 SYDVKM. V was cut by 3 bases and J by 0 bases, with 10 bases left in between. CDR3 size: 15 residues. The CDR3 spells CASSFSRRSTDTQYF. In DNA form, the CDR3 reads TGTGCCAGCAGTTTTTCGCGGAGAAGCACAGATACGCAGTATTTT.

Turning to this clonotype: A read error is possible here, since a much larger clone lies one base away. V and J are TRBV27 and TRBJ2-7; D is ambiguous. Germline V gives CDR1 MNHEY, CDR2 SMNVEV (reference sequence). The CDR3 covers 14 residues. The CDR3 DNA reads TGTGACAGCAGTTTAAGTTCGGGCCCCTACGAGCAGTACTTC. Protein sequence: CDSSLSSGPYEQYF.

The sample holds a few counts of this clonotype. The V gene is TRBV7-3, the J gene TRBJ2-1, with TRBD2 matching 11 bases. This CDR3 is 16 amino acids long. Germline lookup yields CDR1 SGHTA and CDR2 FQGTGA. The V and J ends lost 1 base and 4 bases, in that order; junction bases with no gene match: 3. CDR3 in amino acids: CASSLRGTSGYNEQFF. Here the CDR3 DNA reads TGTGCCAGCAGCTTAAGAGGGACTAGCGGTTACAATGAGCAGTTCTTC.

This chain links TRBV15 with TRBJ2-1; TRBD2 agrees at 7 bases. CDR3 length equals 17 residues. The junction had 8 bases not matched to a gene; V was cut back by 1 base and J by 2 bases. The germline CDR1 and CDR2 sequences are LNHNV and YYDKDF (reference sequence). The CDR3 nucleotides read TGTGCCACCAGCAGAGTAGGACTAGAATTGGCCTACAATGAGCAGTTCTTC. It codes for CATSRVGLELAYNEQFF.

This chain connects TRBV20-1 to TRBJ1-2, with D perhaps TRBD1 (6 bases). V lost 5 bases, J lost 4 bases, and 17 bases lay in between. The CDR3 is 14 residues long. Germline V gives CDR1 DFQATT, CDR2 SNEGSKA (reference sequence). Written as DNA, the CDR3 is TGCAGTGCTCCGACCAGGGGTCTAGTCTATGGCTACACCTTC. Protein sequence: CSAPTRGLVYGYTF.

The chain has TRBV14 and TRBJ2-1, with 7 bases fitting TRBD2. The germline CDR1 and CDR2 sequences are SGHDN and FVKESK. The CDR3 extends over 18 amino acids. V shed 2 bases and J 5 bases; nucleotides not matched to a gene: 15. The DNA for the CDR3 is TGTGCCAGCAGCCAACCCCCCCGAGCGGGATCCCTTAACAATGAGCAGTTCTTC. Its translation: CASSQPPRAGSLNNEQFF.

The V call is TRBV20-1, the J call TRBJ1-5, with 7 bases matching TRBD1. This CDR3 has 15 amino acids. V gave up 0 bases and J gave up 3 bases; unmatched junction bases: 5. Germline-derived CDR1 and CDR2 are DFQATT and SNEGSKA (reference sequence). The CDR3 coding sequence is TGCAGTGCTAGAGATCGGGACAGACCCAATCAGCCCCAGCATTTT. Protein: CSARDRDRPNQPQHF.

This clonotype has only a few counts. The J gene is TRBJ2-3, the V gene TRBV14; TRBD2 agrees at 8 bases. Germline V CDR1 and CDR2: SGHDN, FVKESK. This CDR3 is built from 17 residues. The junction had 9 bases not matched to a gene; V was cut back by 2 bases and J by 2 bases. The chain's CDR3 is CASSQNPGGGPTDTQYF. The CDR3 DNA is TGTGCCAGCAGCCAAAACCCGGGCGGGGGGCCCACAGATACGCAGTATTTT.

This clonotype was detected a few times. This chain connects TRBV20-1 to TRBJ2-1; 8 bases are a match to TRBD2. J lost 6 bases, V lost 0 bases, and 10 bases had no gene match. Germline CDR1 DFQATT, CDR2 SNEGSKA (reference sequence). The CDR3 covers 16 residues. CDR3 protein: CSARDPGLEYFNEQFF. The CDR3 DNA is TGCAGTGCTAGAGATCCGGGACTAGAGTACTTCAATGAGCAGTTCTTC.

The chain recombines TRBV29-1 with TRBJ2-7; 9 bases fit TRBD1. V dropped 1 base and J dropped 2; count of bases not matched to a gene: 15. This CDR3 comprises 18 residues. Looked up from germline, CDR1 is SQVTM and CDR2 is ANQGSEA. The CDR3 loop reads CSVEGSRGQGTKPYEQYF. CDR3 in DNA: TGCAGCGTTGAAGGATCTCGCGGACAGGGGACTAAACCCTACGAGCAGTACTTC.

This clonotype has a handful of counts. The V and J genes are TRBV2 and TRBJ2-6; no clear D gene. The CDR3 extends over 11 amino acids. Germline V gene lookup returns CDR1 SNHLY and CDR2 FYNNEI. Trimming took 10 bases from V and 4 from J, leaving 5 bases between them. As DNA, the CDR3 is TGTGCCACGCGGGGGGCCAACGTCCTGACTTTC. It is translated as CATRGANVLTF.

This chain connects TRBV7-6 to TRBJ2-7, with D maybe TRBD2 (5 bases). Trimming took off 4 bases at V and 6 bases at J, with 13 bases between the two ends. The CDR3 covers 13 residues. Per germline, CDR1 SGHVS and CDR2 FNYEAQ. CDR3 bases: TGTGCCAGCAGCTCCCTAGGAGGTAGCGAGCAGTACTTC. Translation gives CASSSLGGSEQYF.

On this clonotype itself: The conserved phenylalanine or tryptophan is not found at the CDR3 terminus, so this likely reflects a read error. The chain carries TRBV7-8 and TRBJ2-2; the match to TRBD2 covers 8 bases. Germline V gene sequence: CDR1 SGHVS, CDR2 FQNEAQ. Trimming cost V 2 bases and J 8 bases; bases outside gene matches: 4. This CDR3 comprises 14 residues. CDR3 residues: CASSLRGGAGELFS. CDR3 DNA sequence: TGTGCCAGCAGCTTACGGGGGGGGGCAGGGGAGCTGTTTTCT.

This sequence joins TRBV9 and TRBJ2-5, with TRBD2 matching over 12 bases. V lost 0 bases and J lost 6; bases outside the gene matches: 6. The CDR3 length is 16 residues. The germline V gene encodes CDR1 SGDLS and CDR2 YYNGEE. CDR3 nucleotide sequence: TGTGCCAGCAGCGTAGAGACTAGCGGGAGTGAGAAGACCCAGTACTTC. Translation gives CASSVETSGSEKTQYF.

The chain uses TRBV29-1 and TRBJ1-2; TRBD1 might be the D (5 bases). The length of the CDR3 is 12 residues. Germline CDR1 SQVTM, CDR2 ANQGSEA. V shed 4 bases and J shed 8 bases, with 14 bases lying between them. CDR3 sequence: CSVGLGVLGYTF. In DNA form, the CDR3 reads TGCAGCGTTGGTCTAGGGGTTTTAGGCTACACCTTC.

There are a few counts of this clonotype. At one end the junction does not follow the germline gene, possibly because of a read error. This chain joins TRBV7-9 and TRBJ1-4, with TRBD1 as a possible D gene (5 bases). Germline V gene sequence: CDR1 SEHNR, CDR2 FQNEAQ (reference sequence). The CDR3 has 14 amino acids. Written as DNA, the CDR3 is TGTGCCAGCAGCTTCGGGGGTACTAATGAAAAACTGTTCTTT. It is translated as CASSFGGTNEKLFF.

This clonotype appeared many times. This chain joins TRBV7-2 and TRBJ2-3; D gene ambiguous. The CDR3 contains 15 residues. V lost 5 bases, J lost 4 bases, and 16 bases lay in between. Germline values: CDR1 SGHTA, CDR2 FQGNSA. Written as DNA, the CDR3 is TGTGCCAGCAGCCCACGAGCCAGGTCCCCAGATACGCAGTATTTT. This encodes CASSPRARSPDTQYF.

This clonotype was seen a handful of times. The chain is built from TRBV6-2 or TRBV6-3 and TRBJ2-2, with a weak D call TRBD2 (5 bases). V lost 7 bases to trimming and J lost 3 bases, with 15 bases between them. The CDR3 totals 15 residues. CDR1 and CDR2 from the germline V gene are MNHEY and SVGEGT. In DNA, the CDR3 is TGTGCCAGCACCCAAAGTGACTACTACACCGGGGAGCTGTTTTTT. Translation: CASTQSDYYTGELFF.